Following are 31 T cell receptor beta chains from one sample sequenced in a study of persistence of HIV-infected CD4 T cells. This nonspecific control used anti-CD3/anti-CD28 bead stimulation of CD4+ T cells. Responding CD4+ T cells were sorted by upregulation of both CD40 ligand and CD69. This was the immunoSEQ version 4 assay in survey mode. Libraries were prepared by immunoSEQ multiplex PCR; TCRdb keeps only in-frame clonotypes and omits some of them. In the table there are around 45,000 clones, roughly nine tenths of which are singletons. No antigen is known for these receptors. Specimen: CD4+ T cells sorted from PBMCs after roughly 18-hour stimulation, collected from a patient who received antiretroviral therapy. These receptors all stem from an adult man with HIV who was CMV-seropositive.

The chain couples TRBV27 to TRBJ2-3, with TRBD1 matching over 9 bases. The CDR3 totals 22 residues. With 3 bases clipped from V and 0 bases from J, the junction kept 22 bases outside the gene matches. Germline assignment: CDR1 MNHEY and CDR2 SMNVEV (reference sequence). The CDR3 here is CASSFHGTGIGSKGRSTDTQYF. In nucleotides, the CDR3 is TGTGCCAGCAGTTTCCACGGGACAGGGATTGGTTCTAAGGGAAGAAGCACAGATACGCAGTATTTT.

This clone was picked up one time. The chain uses TRBV18 and TRBJ1-5; the D is unclear. Trimming shortened V by 0 bases and J by 4 bases, and 13 bases separated the two germline ends. This CDR3 comprises 16 residues. The germline CDR1 and CDR2 sequences are KGHSH and LQKENI. The CDR3 DNA follows: TGTGCCAGCTCACCACCGGCCGGGAGTCGTAATCAGCCCCAGCATTTT. It translates to CASSPPAGSRNQPQHF.

This rearrangement joins TRBV7-8 to TRBJ1-4; 9 bases are shared with TRBD1. Looked up from germline, CDR1 is SGHVS and CDR2 is FQNEAQ. The V gene end was trimmed by 0 bases and the J gene end by 11 bases; junction bases not matched to a gene: 4. This CDR3 has 14 amino acids. The CDR3 DNA is TGTGCCAGCAGCTTAGCGGGACAGGGTGGGAAACTGTTTTTT. Translated, it gives CASSLAGQGGKLFF. Full variable domain (missing parts from reference TRBV7-8 and TRBJ1-4): GAGVSQSPRYKVAKRGQDVALRCDPISGHVSLFWYQQALGQGPEFLTYFQNEAQLDKSGLPSDRFFAERPEGSVSTLKIQRTQQEDSAVYLCASSLAGQGGKLFFGSGTQLSVL.

For the CDR3, the DNA is TGTGCCAGCAGTGAACCAGGCAGGGCTCGTGGCTACACCTTC. This sequence encodes CASSEPGRARGYTF. This chain joins TRBV6-1 and TRBJ1-2, with D perhaps matching TRBD1 (5 bases). CDR3 length: 14 amino acids. Trimming left V 2 bases short and J 7 bases short, with 14 bases between. Germline values: CDR1 MNHNS, CDR2 SASEGT.

The genes are TRBV18 and TRBJ1-5; perhaps TRBD1 as D (6 bases). The CDR3 has 13 amino acids. From germline, CDR1 is KGHSH and CDR2 LQKENI. Trimming took off 5 bases at V and 3 bases at J, with 8 bases between the two ends. The CDR3: CASSGDNNQPQHF. In DNA, the CDR3 is TGTGCCAGCTCAGGGGACAACAATCAGCCCCAGCATTTT. The whole variable domain, remainder taken from reference TRBV18 and TRBJ1-5, is NAGVMQNPRHLVRRRGQEARLRCSPMKGHSHVYWYRQLPEEGLKFMVYLQKENIIDESGMPKERFSAEFPKEGPSILRIQQVVRGDSAAYFCASSGDNNQPQHFGDGTRLSIL.

This sequence joins TRBV28 and TRBJ2-2, with 15 bases matching TRBD2. V was clipped by 4 bases and J by 7 bases; unmatched bases: 13. The CDR3 is 19 amino acids. The V gene's germline CDR1 is MDHEN and CDR2 SYDVKM. For the CDR3, the DNA is TGTGCCAGCAGTTCGCGCCGGACTAGCGGGGGGGATCTACTCGGGGAGCTGTTTTTT. Translation gives CASSSRRTSGGDLLGELFF.

This sequence joins TRBV6-4 and TRBJ2-3; 10 bases match TRBD2. Trimming removed 2 bases from V and 5 bases from J; junction bases left unmatched: 4. CDR1 MRHNA and CDR2 SNTAGT come from the germline V gene. The CDR3 is 15 amino acids. In DNA form, the CDR3 reads TGTGCCAGCAGTGACAGCGGGGGGGCGTTAGATACGCAGTATTTT. Its translation: CASSDSGGALDTQYF.

The chain carries TRBV6-6 and TRBJ1-4, with D perhaps TRBD1 (6 bases). This CDR3 has 13 amino acids. Trimming removed 6 bases at V and 5 bases at J, with 10 bases between. The germline gives CDR1 MNHNY, CDR2 SVGAGI (reference sequence). CDR3 residues: CASSRGGNEKLFF. CDR3 nucleotides: TGTGCCAGCAGCCGAGGGGGGAATGAAAAACTGTTTTTT.

This clone has a handful of counts. V and J are TRBV28 and TRBJ1-4, with D perhaps TRBD1 (6 bases). The V gene's germline CDR1 is MDHEN and CDR2 SYDVKM. The CDR3 length is 16 residues. The CDR3, as DNA: TGTGCGACTGGCGGGGGGCCGGGGACAACTAATGAAAAACTGTTTTTT. This codes for CATGGGPGTTNEKLFF.

V and J are TRBV7-9 and TRBJ1-6; 10 nucleotides match TRBD1. J was trimmed by 8 bases and V by 5 bases; bases with no gene match: 6. In germline, CDR1 is SEHNR, CDR2 FQNEAQ (reference sequence). This CDR3 is built from 15 residues. The CDR3 coding sequence is TGTGCCAGCAGCCCGACAGGGGGCGCGGATTCACCCCTCCACTTT. It is translated as CASSPTGGADSPLHF.

The V gene is TRBV25-1, the J gene TRBJ2-3, with a possible D match to TRBD1 (6 bases). Germline CDR1 MGHDK, CDR2 SYGVNS. This CDR3 is built from 15 residues. V was clipped by 4 bases and J by 6 bases, with 17 bases between them. CDR3 protein: CASSGRTYQGDTQYF. Here the CDR3 DNA reads TGTGCCAGCAGTGGACGGACCTACCAGGGGGATACGCAGTATTTT. Combining the CDR3 with reference TRBV25-1 and TRBJ2-3 gives the whole variable domain EADIYQTPRYLVIGTGKKITLECSQTMGHDKMYWYQQDPGMELHLIHYSYGVNSTEKGDLSSESTVSRIRTEHFPLTLESARPSHTSQYLCASSGRTYQGDTQYFGPGTRLTVL.

This chain connects TRBV28 to TRBJ1-2; D is unclear. The CDR3 loop spans 13 amino acids. Trimming removed 6 bases at V and 6 bases at J, with 14 bases between. Germline V gives CDR1 MDHEN, CDR2 SYDVKM. CDR3 in DNA: TGTGCCAGCAGGATGGAGGGAGGTAATGGCTACACCTTC. Translating it yields CASRMEGGNGYTF.

J is TRBJ2-3 and V is TRBV3-1 (or the pseudogene TRBV3-2); weak D call: TRBD2 (5 bases). The V gene's germline CDR1 is LGHDT and CDR2 YNNKEL (reference sequence). Deletions cut 0 bases from V and 5 bases from J, with 9 bases between. The CDR3 contains 14 residues. The CDR3 DNA is TGTGCCAGCAGCCAAGATTACCGGGGAGATACGCAGTATTTT. Translating it yields CASSQDYRGDTQYF.

The chain carries TRBV7-3 and TRBJ2-6; D is perhaps TRBD1 (6 bases). The CDR3 is made up of 16 amino acids. Germline V gene sequence: CDR1 SGHTA, CDR2 FQGTGA. The V gene lost 3 bases and the J gene lost 2 bases, with 11 bases spanning the gap. The CDR3 region has the DNA TGTGCCAGCAGCTTGGTCAGGGGAGCTGGGGCCAACGTCCTGACTTTC. As protein: CASSLVRGAGANVLTF.

The V gene is TRBV6-5, the J gene TRBJ1-4; a weak D match, TRBD1 (6 bases). Germline V gene sequence: CDR1 MNHEY, CDR2 SVGAGI. The CDR3 loop spans 14 amino acids. V gave up 6 bases and J gave up 0 bases, with 8 bases separating them. The CDR3 sequence is CASRRTATNEKLFF. CDR3 in DNA: TGTGCCAGCAGACGGACAGCAACTAATGAAAAACTGTTTTTT.

The rearrangement joins TRBV5-1 to TRBJ2-3; the D gene is possibly TRBD1 (6 bases). The germline CDR1 and CDR2 sequences are SGHRS and YFSETQ. The CDR3 sequence is 17 residues long. The germline V and J ends were trimmed by 0 bases and 3 bases, with 17 bases remaining between them. The CDR3 region has the DNA TGCGCCAGCAGCTTGGTGGCAGGGGAGATGGGAACAGATACGCAGTATTTT. Translating it yields CASSLVAGEMGTDTQYF.

The CDR3 nucleotides are TGTGCCAGCAGTGAAGCTCAACCTAACTTGGGAGCTTTCTTT. Its protein is CASSEAQPNLGAFF. The V call is TRBV6-1, the J call TRBJ1-1; D remains unclear. Germline V CDR1 and CDR2: MNHNS, SASEGT. The CDR3 totals 14 residues. V gave up 0 bases and J gave up 10 bases, with 15 bases separating them.

The J gene is TRBJ1-5, the V gene TRBV6-2 or TRBV6-3; no reliable D call. This CDR3 is built from 16 residues. Germline CDR1 and CDR2: MNHEY and SVGEGT. V was pared by 4 bases and J by 2 bases, with 15 bases between. CDR3: CASSSNVLYRNQPQHF. The CDR3 nucleotides are TGTGCCAGCAGTTCCAATGTACTTTATCGCAATCAGCCCCAGCATTTT.

The V call is TRBV2, the J call TRBJ2-7; the match to TRBD2 covers 9 bases. The CDR3 runs to 13 residues. CDR1 SNHLY and CDR2 FYNNEI come from the germline V gene. V was clipped by 6 bases and J by 2 bases; unmatched bases: 2. CDR3 protein: CASRLAGTYEQYF. The CDR3 DNA follows: TGTGCCAGCAGACTAGCGGGCACCTACGAGCAGTACTTC.

V gene TRBV6-5 combines with J gene TRBJ2-3; 7 bases map to TRBD1. CDR1 is MNHEY, CDR2 SVGAGI, per germline. CDR3 length: 13 amino acids. J gave up 4 bases and V 8 bases, and 6 bases lay outside the gene matches. CDR3 amino acids: CASCRDRPDTQYF. CDR3 in DNA: TGTGCCAGCTGTCGGGACAGACCAGATACGCAGTATTTT.

The chain combines TRBV5-1 with TRBJ2-1; possibly TRBD1 for D (5 bases). Germline CDR1 SGHRS, CDR2 YFSETQ. CDR3 length: 13 amino acids. V dropped 4 bases and J dropped 4 bases, with 9 bases sitting between them. CDR3 DNA sequence: TGCGCCAGCAGCCTCGACAGTTACAATGAGCAGTTCTTC. This encodes CASSLDSYNEQFF.

This clone showed up just once. The rearrangement joins TRBV5-1 to TRBJ2-3, with 8 bases aligning to TRBD1. Germline trimming cut 4 bases from V and 1 base from J; bases unmatched to any gene: 2. The CDR3 consists of 14 residues. Germline-derived CDR1 and CDR2 are SGHRS and YFSETQ. CDR3 sequence (DNA): TGCGCCAGCAGCGTGGACAGGGGCACAGATACGCAGTATTTT. Translation: CASSVDRGTDTQYF. The whole variable domain, remainder taken from reference TRBV5-1 and TRBJ2-3, is KAGVTQTPRYLIKTRGQQVTLSCSPISGHRSVSWYQQTPGQGLQFLFEYFSETQRNKGNFPGRFSGRQFSNSRSEMNVSTLELGDSALYLCASSVDRGTDTQYFGPGTRLTVL.

The chain links TRBV5-1 to TRBJ2-7, with 11 bases fitting TRBD1. V dropped 4 bases and J dropped 7; count of bases not matched to a gene: 7. Germline values: CDR1 SGHRS, CDR2 YFSETQ. The CDR3 has 14 amino acids. This chain's CDR3 is CASSVDRGPVEQYF. As DNA, the CDR3 is TGCGCCAGCAGCGTGGACAGGGGGCCGGTAGAGCAGTACTTC. Based on the CDR3 plus reference TRBV5-1 and TRBJ2-7, the full variable domain is KAGVTQTPRYLIKTRGQQVTLSCSPISGHRSVSWYQQTPGQGLQFLFEYFSETQRNKGNFPGRFSGRQFSNSRSEMNVSTLELGDSALYLCASSVDRGPVEQYFGPGTRLTVT.

This chain uses TRBV30 with TRBJ2-7; D not resolved. V shed 2 bases and J shed 0 bases, with 8 bases lying between them. Germline V gene lookup returns CDR1 GTSNPN and CDR2 SVGIG (reference sequence). The length of the CDR3 is 13 residues. The CDR3 DNA is TGTGCCTGGAGTCGGAGCAACTCCTACGAGCAGTACTTC. It specifies CAWSRSNSYEQYF.

This clone was detected once. CDR3 nucleotide sequence: TGCGCCAGCAGCTTGGGCGGGGGGGGCACAGATACGCAGTATTTT. This gives the protein CASSLGGGGTDTQYF. This sequence joins TRBV5-1 and TRBJ2-3; 9 nucleotides agree with TRBD2. The CDR3 runs 15 residues. The germline V gene has CDR1 SGHRS and CDR2 YFSETQ. Trimming at V came to 0 bases and at J to 1 base, leaving 0 bases not matched to a gene.

This clone was detected only once. This chain links TRBV30 with TRBJ2-1; 9 positions match TRBD1. V shed 0 bases and J 4 bases; nucleotides not matched to a gene: 4. The CDR3 sequence is 15 residues long. Germline lookup yields CDR1 GTSNPN and CDR2 SVGIG (reference sequence). CDR3 region: CAWSVRDRVYNEQFF. CDR3 DNA: TGTGCCTGGAGTGTCCGGGACAGGGTTTACAATGAGCAGTTCTTC.

This clone was detected only once. The V and J genes are TRBV5-1 and TRBJ2-3; TRBD2 is a possible D gene (6 bases). Germline values: CDR1 SGHRS, CDR2 YFSETQ. The CDR3 extends over 15 amino acids. Trimming left V 1 base short and J 0 bases short, with 9 bases between. DNA for the CDR3: TGCGCCAGCAGCTTGACTAGCAGAAGCACAGATACGCAGTATTTT. Amino acid sequence: CASSLTSRSTDTQYF.

The gene calls are TRBV5-1 and TRBJ1-4; D is ambiguous. The CDR3 is made up of 16 amino acids. Germline lookup yields CDR1 SGHRS and CDR2 YFSETQ. Trimming removed 0 bases from V and 7 bases from J, with 16 bases in between. Written as DNA, the CDR3 is TGCGCCAGCAGCTTGGAGTTGGCACTTCGAGGTGAAAAACTGTTTTTT. Protein product: CASSLELALRGEKLFF.

Only one count was recorded for this clone. V is TRBV5-1 and J is TRBJ2-7; 7 positions agree with TRBD1. J was trimmed by 5 bases and V by 1 base; bases with no gene match: 6. CDR3 length: 14 residues. Germline V gives CDR1 SGHRS, CDR2 YFSETQ. The CDR3 DNA reads TGCGCCAGCAGCTTGCTACGACAGGGTAACGAGCAGTACTTC. Its translation: CASSLLRQGNEQYF.

V is TRBV6-1 and J is TRBJ2-7; a possible D gene is TRBD1 (5 bases). Germline lookup yields CDR1 MNHNS and CDR2 SASEGT. This CDR3 has 14 residues. With 1 base removed from V and 4 bases from J, the gap between germline ends came to 11 bases. Here the CDR3 DNA reads TGTGCCAGCAGTGAAGTCGGGCAGGGATACGAGCAGTACTTC. This encodes CASSEVGQGYEQYF.

The genes are TRBV11-1 and TRBJ1-4; possible D gene TRBD1, 6 bases. There are 14 residues in the CDR3. Per the germline V gene, CDR1 is SGHAT and CDR2 is FQDESV (reference sequence). V lost 2 bases, J lost 11 bases, and 15 bases lay in between. The CDR3 DNA reads TGTGCCAGCAGCTTACAAGGGGGTCTACAGAAACTGTTTTTT. Translation gives CASSLQGGLQKLFF.